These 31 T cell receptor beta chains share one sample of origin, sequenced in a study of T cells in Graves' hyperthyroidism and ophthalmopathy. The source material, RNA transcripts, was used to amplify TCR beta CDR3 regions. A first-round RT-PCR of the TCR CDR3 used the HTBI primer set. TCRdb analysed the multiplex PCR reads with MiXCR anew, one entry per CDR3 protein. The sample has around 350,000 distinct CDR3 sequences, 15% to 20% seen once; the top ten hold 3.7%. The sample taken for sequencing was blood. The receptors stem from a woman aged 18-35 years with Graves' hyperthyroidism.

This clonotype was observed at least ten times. As DNA, the CDR3 is TGTGCCAGCTTCGGTAGCGGGGCGAACACCGGGGAGCTGTTTTTT. As protein: CASFGSGANTGELFF. The chain joins TRBV6-1 to TRBJ2-2; 8 nucleotides align to TRBD2. Losses at the gene ends were 8 bases for V and 0 bases for J; bases not matched to a gene: 5. Germline V gene sequence: CDR1 MNHNS, CDR2 SASEGT. The CDR3 totals 15 residues.

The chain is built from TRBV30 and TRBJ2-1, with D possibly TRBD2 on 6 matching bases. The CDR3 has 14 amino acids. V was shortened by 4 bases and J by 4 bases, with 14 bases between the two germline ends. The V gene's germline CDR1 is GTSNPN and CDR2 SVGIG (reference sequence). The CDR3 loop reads CAWTPGLKYNEQFF. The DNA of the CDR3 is TGTGCCTGGACCCCGGGACTCAAATACAATGAGCAGTTCTTC.

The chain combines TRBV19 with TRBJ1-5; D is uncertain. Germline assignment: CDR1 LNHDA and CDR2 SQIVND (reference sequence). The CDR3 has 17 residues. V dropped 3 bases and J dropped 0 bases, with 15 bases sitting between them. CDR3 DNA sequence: TGTGCCAGTAGTATCCTTGGATCCCGGCTTAGCAATCAGCCCCAGCATTTT. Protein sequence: CASSILGSRLSNQPQHF.

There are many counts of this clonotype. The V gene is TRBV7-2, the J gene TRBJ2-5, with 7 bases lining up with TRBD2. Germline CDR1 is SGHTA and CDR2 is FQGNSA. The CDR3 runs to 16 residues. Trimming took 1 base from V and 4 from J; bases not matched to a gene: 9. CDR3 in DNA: TGTGCCAGCAGCTTAGAAAGTGAGACTAGCAGAGAGACCCAGTACTTC. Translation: CASSLESETSRETQYF.

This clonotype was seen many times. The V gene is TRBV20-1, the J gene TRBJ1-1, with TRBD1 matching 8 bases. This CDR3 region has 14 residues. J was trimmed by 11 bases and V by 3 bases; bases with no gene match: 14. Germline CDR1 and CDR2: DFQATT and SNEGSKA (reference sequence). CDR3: CSASRPQGALGAFF. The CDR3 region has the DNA TGCAGTGCTAGCCGACCCCAGGGGGCGCTTGGGGCTTTCTTT.

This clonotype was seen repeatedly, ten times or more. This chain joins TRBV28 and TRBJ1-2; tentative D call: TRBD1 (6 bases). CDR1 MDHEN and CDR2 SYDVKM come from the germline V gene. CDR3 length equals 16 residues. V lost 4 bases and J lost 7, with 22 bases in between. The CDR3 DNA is TGTGCCAGCAGTTCCCCCGTGGGTTACAGGGTCATTGGCTACACCTTC. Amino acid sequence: CASSSPVGYRVIGYTF.

The CDR3 region is CASSPGDTGANVLTF. In DNA form, the CDR3 reads TGTGCCAGCAGCCCGGGGGACACTGGGGCCAACGTCCTGACTTTC. The V and J genes are TRBV5-5 and TRBJ2-6, with D perhaps matching TRBD1 or TRBD2 (6 bases each). Germline V gene data show CDR1 as SGHKS and CDR2 as YYEKEE (reference sequence). This CDR3 spans 15 amino acids. V lost 4 bases to trimming and J lost 2 bases, with 10 bases between them. Full variable domain (outside the CDR3, taken from reference TRBV5-5 and TRBJ2-6): DAGVTQSPTHLIKTRGQQVTLRCSPISGHKSVSWYQQVLGQGPQFIFQYYEKEERGRGNFPDRFSARQFPNYSSELNVNALLLGDSALYLCASSPGDTGANVLTFGAGSRLTVL.

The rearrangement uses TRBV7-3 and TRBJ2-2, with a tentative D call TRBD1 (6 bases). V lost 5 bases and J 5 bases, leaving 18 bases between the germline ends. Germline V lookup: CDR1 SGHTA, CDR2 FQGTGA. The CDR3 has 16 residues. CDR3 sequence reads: CASSPYTGPLTGELFF. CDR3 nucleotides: TGTGCCAGCAGCCCCTACACAGGGCCGCTAACCGGGGAGCTGTTTTTT.

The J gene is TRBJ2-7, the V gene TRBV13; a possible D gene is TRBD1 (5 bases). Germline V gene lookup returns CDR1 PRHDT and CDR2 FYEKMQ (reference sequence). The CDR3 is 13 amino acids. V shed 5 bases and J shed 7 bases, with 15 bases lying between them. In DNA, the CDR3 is TGTGCCAGCAGCGATGGCAGGGTGAGGGAGCAGTACTTC. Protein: CASSDGRVREQYF.

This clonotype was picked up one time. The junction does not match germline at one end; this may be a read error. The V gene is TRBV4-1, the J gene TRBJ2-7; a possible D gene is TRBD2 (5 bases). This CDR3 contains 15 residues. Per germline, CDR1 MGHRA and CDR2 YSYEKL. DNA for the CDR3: TGCGCCAGCAGCCAAGGAAGGGCCGGGGTCTACGAGCAGTGCTTC. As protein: CASSQGRAGVYEQCF.

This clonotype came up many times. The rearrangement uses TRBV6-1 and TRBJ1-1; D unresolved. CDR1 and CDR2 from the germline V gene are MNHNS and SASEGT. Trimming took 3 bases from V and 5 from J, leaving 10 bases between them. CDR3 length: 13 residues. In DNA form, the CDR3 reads TGTGCCAGCAGTGAGACGCAGAGGACTGAAGCTTTCTTT. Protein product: CASSETQRTEAFF.

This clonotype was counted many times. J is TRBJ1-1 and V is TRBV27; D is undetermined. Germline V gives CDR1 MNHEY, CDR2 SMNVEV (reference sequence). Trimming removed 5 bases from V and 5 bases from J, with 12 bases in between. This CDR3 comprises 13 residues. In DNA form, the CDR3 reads TGTGCCAGCAGTCCACCGTTTACTACTGAAGCTTTCTTT. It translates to CASSPPFTTEAFF.

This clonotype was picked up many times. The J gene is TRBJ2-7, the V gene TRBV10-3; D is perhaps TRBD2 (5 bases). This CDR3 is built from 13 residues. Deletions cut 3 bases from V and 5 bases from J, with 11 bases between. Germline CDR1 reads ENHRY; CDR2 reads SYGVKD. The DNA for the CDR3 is TGTGCCATCAGTGACACCTCGGGGAACGAGCAGTACTTC. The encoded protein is CAISDTSGNEQYF.

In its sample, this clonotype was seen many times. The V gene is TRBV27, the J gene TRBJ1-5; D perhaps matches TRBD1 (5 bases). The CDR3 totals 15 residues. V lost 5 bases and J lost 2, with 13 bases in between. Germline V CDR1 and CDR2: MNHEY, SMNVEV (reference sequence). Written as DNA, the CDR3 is TGTGCCAGCAGTACCGACGGGGGGGGCAATCAGCCCCAGCATTTT. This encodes CASSTDGGGNQPQHF.

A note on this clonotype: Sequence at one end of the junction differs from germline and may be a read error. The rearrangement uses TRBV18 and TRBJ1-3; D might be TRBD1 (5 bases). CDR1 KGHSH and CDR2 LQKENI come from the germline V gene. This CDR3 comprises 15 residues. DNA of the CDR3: TGTGCCAGCTCCCCTCGGGACCCCGCTGGAAACGCCATATATTTT. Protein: CASSPRDPAGNAIYF.

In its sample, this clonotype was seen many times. CDR3 DNA: TGTGCCAGCAGCTTTGCAGTCGGAGCCCGGGTTGGCACTGAAGCTTTCTTT. It translates to CASSFAVGARVGTEAFF. The V gene is TRBV7-8, the J gene TRBJ1-1; D not certain. V was pared by 3 bases and J by 4 bases, with 21 bases between. From germline, CDR1 is SGHVS and CDR2 FQNEAQ. CDR3 size: 17 residues.

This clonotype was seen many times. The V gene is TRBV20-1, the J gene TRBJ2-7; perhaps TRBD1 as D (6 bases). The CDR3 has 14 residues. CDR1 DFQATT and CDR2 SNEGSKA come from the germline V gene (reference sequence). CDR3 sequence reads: CSAIQDRKKYEQYF. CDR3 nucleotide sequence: TGCAGCGCCATCCAGGACAGAAAAAAGTACGAGCAGTACTTC.

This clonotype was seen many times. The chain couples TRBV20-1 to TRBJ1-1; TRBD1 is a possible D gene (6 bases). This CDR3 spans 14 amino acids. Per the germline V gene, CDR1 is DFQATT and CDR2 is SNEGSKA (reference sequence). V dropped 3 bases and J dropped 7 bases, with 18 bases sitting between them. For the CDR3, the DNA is TGCAGTGCTAGTGGGGGGGCACTGACTGATGAAGCTTTCTTT. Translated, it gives CSASGGALTDEAFF.

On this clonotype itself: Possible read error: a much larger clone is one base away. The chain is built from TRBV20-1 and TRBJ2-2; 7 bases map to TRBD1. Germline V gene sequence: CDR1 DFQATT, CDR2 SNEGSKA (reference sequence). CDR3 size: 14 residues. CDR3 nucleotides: TGCAGTGCTACGGACAGGCGGGTCACCGGGGAGCTGTGTTTT. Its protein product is CSATDRRVTGELCF.

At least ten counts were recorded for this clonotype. CDR3 nucleotide sequence: TGTGCCAGCAGTTACGGGCATGAATACGAGCAGTACTTC. Amino acids: CASSYGHEYEQYF. The rearrangement uses TRBV6-2 or TRBV6-3 and TRBJ2-7; D gene ambiguous. CDR1 and CDR2 (germline): MNHEY, SVGEGT. The CDR3 contains 13 residues. V was shortened by 2 bases and J by 4 bases, with 9 bases between the two germline ends.

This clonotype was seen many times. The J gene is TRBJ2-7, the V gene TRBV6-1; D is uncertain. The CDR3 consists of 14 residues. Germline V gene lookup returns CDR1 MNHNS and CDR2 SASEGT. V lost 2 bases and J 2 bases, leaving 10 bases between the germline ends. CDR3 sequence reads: CASSEWTVTYEQYF. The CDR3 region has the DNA TGTGCCAGCAGTGAATGGACGGTTACCTACGAGCAGTACTTC.

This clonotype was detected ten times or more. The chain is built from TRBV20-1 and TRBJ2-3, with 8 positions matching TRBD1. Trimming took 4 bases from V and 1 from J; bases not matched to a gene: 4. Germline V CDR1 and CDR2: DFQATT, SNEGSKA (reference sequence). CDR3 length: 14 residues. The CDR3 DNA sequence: TGCAGTGCTATTCCGGGACAGGGCACAGATACGCAGTATTTT. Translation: CSAIPGQGTDTQYF.

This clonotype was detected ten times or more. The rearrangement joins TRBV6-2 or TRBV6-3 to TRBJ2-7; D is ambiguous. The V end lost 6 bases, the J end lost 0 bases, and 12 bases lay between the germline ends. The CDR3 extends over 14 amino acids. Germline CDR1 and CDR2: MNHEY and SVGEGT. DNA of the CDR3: TGTGCCAGCAGCCCAACGGATACCTCCTACGAGCAGTACTTC. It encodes CASSPTDTSYEQYF.

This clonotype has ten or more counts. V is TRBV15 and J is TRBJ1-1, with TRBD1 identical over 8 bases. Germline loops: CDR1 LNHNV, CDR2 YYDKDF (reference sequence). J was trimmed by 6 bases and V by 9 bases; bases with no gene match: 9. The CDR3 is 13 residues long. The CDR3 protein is CATKDRAIAEAFF. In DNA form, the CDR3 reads TGTGCCACGAAGGACAGGGCGATCGCTGAAGCTTTCTTT.

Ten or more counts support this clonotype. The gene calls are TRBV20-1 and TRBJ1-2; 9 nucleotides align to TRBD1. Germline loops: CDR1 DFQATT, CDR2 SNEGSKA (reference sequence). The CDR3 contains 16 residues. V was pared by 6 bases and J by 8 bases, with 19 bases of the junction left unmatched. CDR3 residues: CSARRSTGGAVWGYTF. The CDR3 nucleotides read TGCAGTGCCAGGAGGTCTACAGGGGGCGCTGTGTGGGGCTACACCTTC.

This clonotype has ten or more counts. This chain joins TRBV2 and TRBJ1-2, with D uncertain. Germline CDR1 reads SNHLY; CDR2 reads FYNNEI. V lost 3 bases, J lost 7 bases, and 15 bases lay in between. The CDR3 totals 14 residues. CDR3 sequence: CASSDRTVRSGYTF. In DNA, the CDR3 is TGTGCCAGCAGTGACCGGACGGTCCGCTCTGGCTACACCTTC.

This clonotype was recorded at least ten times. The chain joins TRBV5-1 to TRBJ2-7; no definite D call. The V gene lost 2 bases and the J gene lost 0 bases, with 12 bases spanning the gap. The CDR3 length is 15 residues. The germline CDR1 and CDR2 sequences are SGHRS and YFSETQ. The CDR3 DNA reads TGCGCCAGCAGCTTTGGCACAGCCTACTCCTACGAGCAGTACTTC. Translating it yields CASSFGTAYSYEQYF.

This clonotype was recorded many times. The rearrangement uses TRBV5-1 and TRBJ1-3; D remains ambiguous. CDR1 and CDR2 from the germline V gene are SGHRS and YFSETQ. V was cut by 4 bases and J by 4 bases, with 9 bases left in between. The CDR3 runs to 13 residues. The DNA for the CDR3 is TGCGCCAGCAGCGAAATCAGAGGAAACACCATATATTTT. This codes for CASSEIRGNTIYF.

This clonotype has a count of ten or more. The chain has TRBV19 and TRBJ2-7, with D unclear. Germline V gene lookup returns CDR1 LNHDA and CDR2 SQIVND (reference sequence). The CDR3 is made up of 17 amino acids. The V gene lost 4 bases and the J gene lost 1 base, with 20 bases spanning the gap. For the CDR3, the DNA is TGTGCCAGTAGTAGGGCTGTGCTGTGTGAGAGGTCCTACGAGCAGTACTTC. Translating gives CASSRAVLCERSYEQYF.

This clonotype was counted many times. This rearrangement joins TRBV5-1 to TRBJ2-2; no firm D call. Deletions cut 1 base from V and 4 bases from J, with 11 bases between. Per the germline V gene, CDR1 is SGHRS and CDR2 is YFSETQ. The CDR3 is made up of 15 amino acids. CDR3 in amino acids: CASSLPAFPTGELFF. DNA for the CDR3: TGCGCCAGCAGCTTGCCCGCATTCCCCACCGGGGAGCTGTTTTTT.

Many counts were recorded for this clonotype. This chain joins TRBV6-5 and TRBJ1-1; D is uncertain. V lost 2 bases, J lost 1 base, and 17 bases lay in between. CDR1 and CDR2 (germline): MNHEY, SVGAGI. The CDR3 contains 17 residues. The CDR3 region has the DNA TGTGCCAGCAGTTACAGGGCCATCGGCGGTTGGAACACTGAAGCTTTCTTT. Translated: CASSYRAIGGWNTEAFF.